Below, 14 T cell receptor beta chains from the same sample are listed, as sequenced in a study of T-cell reconstitution after alpha-beta-depleted transplantation in children. Unique molecular identifiers were incorporated during preparation of the TCRbeta library. TCRdb ran MiXCR on the PCR reads and lists one entry per CDR3 protein. The sample gives about 240,000 distinct CDR3 sequences, 20% to 30% of which show up once; roughly 2.6% is in the top ten. The sequences come from PBMCs, collected before TCRalphabeta/CD19-depleted stem cell transplant. Source of these receptors: a girl aged 2 to 9 with Fanconi anemia, due to receive a stem cell transplant.

This clonotype has at least ten counts. The rearrangement uses TRBV20-1 and TRBJ2-7, with 8 positions matching TRBD2. CDR1 and CDR2 from the germline V gene are DFQATT and SNEGSKA (reference sequence). Trimming removed 6 bases from V and 6 bases from J; junction bases left unmatched: 19. The CDR3 is made up of 16 amino acids. The CDR3 coding sequence is TGCAGTGCGAACGTTCGGGTGGTCAGCGGGAGCGGCGAGCAGTACTTC. This sequence encodes CSANVRVVSGSGEQYF.

This clonotype has at least ten counts. J is TRBJ2-2 and V is TRBV4-2; D possibly corresponds to TRBD2 (5 bases). From germline, CDR1 is LGHNA and CDR2 YNFKEQ. The CDR3 is 16 amino acids. V lost 1 base, J lost 2 bases, and 11 bases lay in between. The CDR3 sequence is CASSQVRALNTGELFF. Here the CDR3 DNA reads TGTGCCAGCAGCCAAGTGAGGGCCCTTAACACCGGGGAGCTGTTTTTT.

This clonotype appeared many times. This sequence joins TRBV20-1 and TRBJ2-1; a weak D match, TRBD2 (6 bases). The V end lost 6 bases, the J end lost 4 bases, and 19 bases lay between the germline ends. Germline V CDR1 and CDR2: DFQATT, SNEGSKA (reference sequence). The CDR3 has 15 residues. The CDR3 is CSAVRDSQRYNEQFF. CDR3 nucleotides: TGCAGTGCAGTCCGGGACTCTCAAAGATACAATGAGCAGTTCTTC.

This clonotype was seen a few times. The V call is TRBV5-1, the J call TRBJ2-7; the D gene could be TRBD1 or TRBD2 (6 bases each). V was trimmed by 2 bases and J by 4 bases, leaving 16 bases between them. There are 15 residues in the CDR3. CDR1 is SGHRS, CDR2 YFSETQ, per germline. DNA of the CDR3: TGCGCCAGCAGCTTTGAAACGGAGGGGGGTTACGAGCAGTACTTC. This gives the protein CASSFETEGGYEQYF. Variable domain in full (rest from reference TRBV5-1 and TRBJ2-7): KAGVTQTPRYLIKTRGQQVTLSCSPISGHRSVSWYQQTPGQGLQFLFEYFSETQRNKGNFPGRFSGRQFSNSRSEMNVSTLELGDSALYLCASSFETEGGYEQYFGPGTRLTVT.

This clonotype was counted at least ten times. This sequence joins TRBV29-1 and TRBJ2-5; 7 bases line up with TRBD1. This CDR3 region has 15 residues. In germline, CDR1 is SQVTM, CDR2 ANQGSEA. V lost 6 bases, J lost 0 bases, and 10 bases stayed unmatched. CDR3 bases: TGCAGCGTCACTCCGCGGACAGGCGACCAAGAGACCCAGTACTTC. This encodes CSVTPRTGDQETQYF.

The chain has TRBV7-7 and TRBJ2-1; no reliable D call. Germline V gene lookup returns CDR1 SSHAT and CDR2 FNYEAQ (reference sequence). With 2 bases removed from V and 4 bases from J, the gap between germline ends came to 18 bases. CDR3 length: 17 residues. CDR3 loop: CASSLSVGKHSYNEQFF. CDR3 coding DNA: TGTGCCAGCAGCTTATCTGTAGGAAAACACTCGTACAATGAGCAGTTCTTC.

The chain carries TRBV5-1 and TRBJ2-1; TRBD1 aligns across 12 bases. The CDR3 has 15 residues. V shed 0 bases and J 12 bases; nucleotides not matched to a gene: 7. From germline, CDR1 is SGHRS and CDR2 YFSETQ. CDR3 coding DNA: TGCGCCAGCAGCTTGGGCGGGACAGGGGGCGTGTGGCAGTTCTTC. Translation: CASSLGGTGGVWQFF. Using reference TRBV5-1 and TRBJ2-1 for the parts outside the CDR3, the full variable domain is KAGVTQTPRYLIKTRGQQVTLSCSPISGHRSVSWYQQTPGQGLQFLFEYFSETQRNKGNFPGRFSGRQFSNSRSEMNVSTLELGDSALYLCASSLGGTGGVWQFFGPGTRLTVL.

This chain joins TRBV20-1 and TRBJ2-7; 15 bases align to TRBD2. Looked up from germline, CDR1 is DFQATT and CDR2 is SNEGSKA (reference sequence). This CDR3 contains 15 residues. With V trimmed by 6 bases and J by 0 bases, 3 bases remained unmatched. The chain's CDR3 is CSATGLAGGSYEQYF. CDR3 bases: TGCAGTGCAACGGGACTAGCGGGGGGCTCCTACGAGCAGTACTTC.

This clonotype has a handful of counts. The chain recombines TRBV5-6 with TRBJ2-5; 7 bases are shared with TRBD1. Germline V gene lookup returns CDR1 SGHDT and CDR2 YYEEEE. Trimming removed 2 bases from V and 2 bases from J; junction bases left unmatched: 12. The CDR3 has 17 residues. In nucleotides, the CDR3 is TGTGCCAGCAGCTTTCGGCAAGGGACAGTCCGACAAGAGACCCAGTACTTC. This codes for CASSFRQGTVRQETQYF.

This clonotype was counted at least ten times. J is TRBJ1-1 and V is TRBV5-1, with 8 positions matching TRBD1. Germline V gene lookup returns CDR1 SGHRS and CDR2 YFSETQ. The CDR3 has 14 residues. J lost 2 bases, V lost 4 bases, and 4 bases had no gene match. Here the CDR3 DNA reads TGCGCCAGCAGCGGGGGACAGGTAAACACTGAAGCTTTCTTT. Residues: CASSGGQVNTEAFF.

This clonotype was counted ten times or more. This chain links TRBV20-1 with TRBJ2-1; D is undetermined. The CDR3 runs 16 residues. V was trimmed by 6 bases and J by 0 bases, leaving 18 bases between them. Germline values: CDR1 DFQATT, CDR2 SNEGSKA (reference sequence). CDR3 sequence: CSAAEIEVTSYNEQFF. In nucleotides, the CDR3 is TGCAGTGCCGCAGAGATCGAGGTGACCTCCTACAATGAGCAGTTCTTC.

The chain has TRBV7-3 and TRBJ1-1; a weak D match, TRBD1 (6 bases). There are 15 residues in the CDR3. CDR1 SGHTA and CDR2 FQGTGA come from the germline V gene. Trimming cost V 2 bases and J 4 bases, with 14 bases left between them. The CDR3 nucleotides read TGTGCCAGCAGCTTAGGGTCAGGGGCAGGCACTGAAGCTTTCTTT. Residues: CASSLGSGAGTEAFF. Complete variable domain (other parts from reference TRBV7-3 and TRBJ1-1): GAGVSQTPSNKVTEKGKYVELRCDPISGHTALYWYRQSLGQGPEFLIYFQGTGAADDSGLPNDRFFAVRPEGSVSTLKIQRTERGDSAVYLCASSLGSGAGTEAFFGQGTRLTVV.

This clonotype has at least ten counts. The rearrangement links TRBV10-3 to TRBJ1-2; D not resolved. Trimming took off 3 bases at V and 4 bases at J, with 6 bases between the two ends. The CDR3 length is 12 residues. Germline V gives CDR1 ENHRY, CDR2 SYGVKD. The CDR3: CAISEKGYGYTF. In DNA form, the CDR3 reads TGTGCCATCAGTGAAAAGGGCTATGGCTACACCTTC.

This clonotype was picked up many times. This chain joins TRBV4-2 and TRBJ2-3, with 14 positions matching TRBD2. V was pared by 4 bases and J by 7 bases, with 7 bases of the junction left unmatched. Germline CDR1 reads LGHNA; CDR2 reads YNFKEQ. The CDR3 has 16 residues. The CDR3 here is CASSPGLAGAGNTQYF. The DNA for the CDR3 is TGTGCCAGCAGCCCGGGACTAGCGGGAGCGGGGAATACGCAGTATTTT.